This TCR beta chain was sequenced in a study of OX40 agonist ivuxolimab in advanced cancers. Background on the study: At doses from 0.01 to 10 mg/kg, patients were given intravenous ivuxolimab every 2 weeks.

Some clones are missing from TCRdb's copy, which holds only in-frame ones; the method was immunoSEQ multiplex PCR. The data show roughly 40,000 clones, 85% seen once. The V gene lost 5 bases and the J gene lost 3 bases, with 13 bases spanning the gap. The CDR3 length is 14 residues. Germline assignment: CDR1 MNHEY and CDR2 SVGAGI. The chain has TRBV6-5 and TRBJ1-2; D is unclear. The sequenced sample was CD4+ or CD8+ T cells sorted from blood, obtained in a trial of the OX40 agonist ivuxolimab. The receptor was derived from an adult with an advanced solid tumor such as melanoma, head and neck, liver or kidney cancer. In DNA, the CDR3 is TGTGCCAGCAGTGACCACTGGAGGGACTATGGCTACACCTTC. It translates to CASSDHWRDYGYTF.